The 10 T cell receptor beta chains reported below all come from one sample, sequenced in a study of control samples from healthy donors and cancer patients. Clones were sequenced by immunoSEQ multiplex PCR, and TCRdb holds only the in-frame ones, with some missing. The sample records about 120,000 clones, approximately 92% being singletons. Sequenced material: PBMCs. These receptor sequences come from a man at least 80 years old with head and neck cancer.

The rearrangement links TRBV5-1 to TRBJ2-1; possible D gene TRBD2, 7 bases. Germline CDR1 is SGHRS and CDR2 is YFSETQ. The CDR3 covers 13 residues. Trimming cost V 2 bases and J 10 bases, with 13 bases left between them. The CDR3 sequence is CASSLQGGEEQFF. Here the CDR3 DNA reads TGCGCCAGCAGCTTACAAGGGGGGGAAGAGCAGTTCTTC.

The chain uses TRBV3-1 (or the pseudogene TRBV3-2) and TRBJ1-1; no definite D call. The CDR3 runs 12 residues. The germline V gene has CDR1 LGHDT and CDR2 YNNKEL (reference sequence). V shed 4 bases and J shed 1 base, with 4 bases lying between them. CDR3 loop: CASSPGNTEAFF. The CDR3 DNA is TGTGCCAGCAGCCCTGGGAACACTGAAGCTTTCTTT.

This chain uses TRBV10-1 with TRBJ2-1; TRBD2 matches 10 bases. This CDR3 has 13 amino acids. Germline assignment: CDR1 WNHNN and CDR2 SYGVQD (reference sequence). V gave up 6 bases and J gave up 9 bases; unmatched junction bases: 5. The CDR3 bases are TGCGCCAGCAGGTCTAGCGGGAGTAGTGAGCAGTTCTTC. This sequence encodes CASRSSGSSEQFF.

The chain couples TRBV19 to TRBJ2-3; D might be TRBD1 or TRBD2, each matching 7 bases. Germline CDR1 reads LNHDA; CDR2 reads SQIVND (reference sequence). The CDR3 extends over 15 amino acids. Deletions cut 9 bases from V and 3 bases from J, with 19 bases between. CDR3 amino acids: CASRGAGEGTDTQYF. Written as DNA, the CDR3 is TGTGCCAGCAGGGGGGCGGGAGAAGGAACAGATACGCAGTATTTT.

The rearrangement joins TRBV5-1 to TRBJ2-7, with D possibly called TRBD1 or TRBD2 (5 bases each). The CDR3 has 15 residues. In germline, CDR1 is SGHRS, CDR2 YFSETQ. The V and J ends lost 3 bases and 5 bases respectively, with 18 bases between them. The DNA of the CDR3 is TGCGCCAGCAGCTCCCGGGACGCCGGGGTAGACGAGCAGTACTTC. Translated: CASSSRDAGVDEQYF. Full variable domain (rest looked up from reference TRBV5-1 and TRBJ2-7): KAGVTQTPRYLIKTRGQQVTLSCSPISGHRSVSWYQQTPGQGLQFLFEYFSETQRNKGNFPGRFSGRQFSNSRSEMNVSTLELGDSALYLCASSSRDAGVDEQYFGPGTRLTVT.

As regards this clone: Other DNA sequences within the sample encode an identical CDR3. This chain joins TRBV18 and TRBJ2-2; D perhaps matches TRBD2 (6 bases). The germline V gene encodes CDR1 KGHSH and CDR2 LQKENI. The V end lost 1 base, the J end lost 1 base, and 7 bases lay between the germline ends. The CDR3 consists of 15 residues. The CDR3 nucleotides read TGTGCCAGCTCACCACGGGAGGAGAACACCGGGGAGCTGTTTTTT. It yields the protein CASSPREENTGELFF.

The chain uses TRBV3-1 (or the pseudogene TRBV3-2) and TRBJ1-5; the D is unclear. This CDR3 is 12 amino acids long. CDR1 LGHDT and CDR2 YNNKEL come from the germline V gene (reference sequence). V was clipped by 3 bases and J by 4 bases, with 4 bases between them. The CDR3 DNA reads TGTGCCAGCAGCCATCAAAATCAGCCCCAGCATTTT. Protein: CASSHQNQPQHF.

This clone was seen once. This chain links TRBV5-4 with TRBJ2-3, with 9 bases aligning to TRBD2. Germline V gene lookup returns CDR1 SGHNT and CDR2 YYREEE (reference sequence). J was trimmed by 5 bases and V by 4 bases; bases with no gene match: 5. The CDR3 is 14 amino acids. The CDR3 DNA reads as TGTGCCAGCAGCATTAGCGGGGGTGGAGATACGCAGTATTTT. This codes for CASSISGGGDTQYF.

This chain links TRBV3-1 (or the pseudogene TRBV3-2) with TRBJ2-1, with 14 bases that match TRBD2. V lost 6 bases and J lost 2; bases outside the gene matches: 12. CDR1 and CDR2 from the germline V gene are LGHDT and YNNKEL (reference sequence). The CDR3 sequence is 19 residues long. The CDR3 DNA reads TGTGCCAGCAGACCTACGACTAGCGGGAGGGCCGGGGCCTACAATGAGCAGTTCTTC. Protein product: CASRPTTSGRAGAYNEQFF.

The chain is built from TRBV5-1 and TRBJ2-3; D might be TRBD1 (6 bases). The length of the CDR3 is 17 residues. V lost 2 bases and J lost 2, with 18 bases in between. Looked up from germline, CDR1 is SGHRS and CDR2 is YFSETQ. The CDR3 nucleotides read TGCGCCAGCAGCTTAGAGGGGGTGACGGCACACACAGATACGCAGTATTTT. It yields the protein CASSLEGVTAHTDTQYF.